The 29 T cell receptor beta chains presented below share a single source sample, sequenced in a study of post-analysis software for immune sequencing data. Their antigen targets remain unknown. Prepared libraries of TCR beta cDNA carried unique molecular identifiers. One entry per CDR3 protein, called by TCRdb with MiXCR from the PCR reads. The table has 350,000 to 450,000 distinct CDR3 sequences, roughly 38% seen once. Study-level findings and limits: Elevated frequency relative to controls characterized roughly 5 TRBV segments in patients, TRBV5-6, TRBV5-1 and TRBV20-1 among them.

Source material: blood. These receptors originate from a girl aged 2 to 10 with multiple sclerosis.

This chain joins TRBV6-2 or TRBV6-3 and TRBJ1-5, with TRBD1 matching over 8 bases. In germline, CDR1 is MNHEY, CDR2 SVGEGT. This CDR3 contains 16 residues. The trim removed 5 bases at V and 1 base at J, leaving 7 bases unmatched. The CDR3 sequence is CASSGTGGVSNQPQHF. CDR3 sequence (DNA): TGTGCCAGCAGTGGGACAGGTGGAGTAAGCAATCAGCCCCAGCATTTT.

This chain joins TRBV7-2 and TRBJ1-6; D perhaps matches TRBD1 (6 bases). This CDR3 spans 17 amino acids. Germline-derived CDR1 and CDR2 are SGHTA and FQGNSA. Trimming shortened V by 0 bases and J by 7 bases, and 16 bases separated the two germline ends. As DNA, the CDR3 is TGTGCCAGCAGCTTAGCGCTAGGGGGGTTAGTGAATTCACCCCTCCACTTT. It codes for CASSLALGGLVNSPLHF. The variable domain in full, with the rest retrieved from reference TRBV7-2 and TRBJ1-6, is GAGVSQSPSNKVTEKGKDVELRCDPISGHTALYWYRQSLGQGLEFLIYFQGNSAPDKSGLPSDRFSAERTGGSVSTLTIQRTQQEDSAVYLCASSLALGGLVNSPLHFGNGTRLTVT.

In its sample, this clonotype was seen a few times. The genes are TRBV9 and TRBJ2-1; D is uncertain. Trimming shortened V by 0 bases and J by 0 bases, and 13 bases separated the two germline ends. Germline V CDR1 and CDR2: SGDLS, YYNGEE. This CDR3 has 17 residues. The CDR3 nucleotides read TGTGCCAGCAGCGTAGTTGATAGCTTAAGCTCCTACAATGAGCAGTTCTTC. Its protein product is CASSVVDSLSSYNEQFF.

The chain uses TRBV7-3 and TRBJ1-2; D is uncertain. This CDR3 contains 13 residues. V lost 0 bases, J lost 7 bases, and 9 bases lay in between. In germline, CDR1 is SGHTA, CDR2 FQGTGA. CDR3: CASSLTGMGGYTF. CDR3 nucleotides: TGTGCCAGCAGCTTAACAGGGATGGGTGGCTACACCTTC. The full variable domain, completed using reference TRBV7-3 and TRBJ1-2, is GAGVSQTPSNKVTEKGKYVELRCDPISGHTALYWYRQSLGQGPEFLIYFQGTGAADDSGLPNDRFFAVRPEGSVSTLKIQRTERGDSAVYLCASSLTGMGGYTFGSGTRLTVV.

The chain is built from TRBV20-1 and TRBJ2-1; possibly TRBD1 for D (5 bases). The V and J ends lost 0 bases and 6 bases respectively, with 12 bases between them. The CDR3 loop spans 14 amino acids. Germline V gives CDR1 DFQATT, CDR2 SNEGSKA (reference sequence). As DNA, the CDR3 is TGCAGTGCTAGAGATCATGGGGCCAGCAATGAGCAGTTCTTC. Translation: CSARDHGASNEQFF.

Concerning this clonotype: Its ends do not fully match the called genes, so a read error is possible. This chain connects TRBV6-5 to TRBJ2-5; the D is unclear. Germline CDR1 and CDR2: MNHEY and SVGAGI. This CDR3 region has 14 residues. The CDR3 here is CASSDSIVKETQYF. In DNA, the CDR3 is TGTGCCAGCAGTGACTCGATCGTGAAAGAGACCCAGTACTTC.

This clonotype was recorded a few times. V usage is TRBV5-1 and J usage is TRBJ2-3; D is uncertain. The length of the CDR3 is 12 residues. The V end was cut by 5 bases, the J end by 4 bases, with 8 bases between. In germline, CDR1 is SGHRS, CDR2 YFSETQ. As DNA, the CDR3 is TGCGCCAGCAGGACTGACGCAGATACGCAGTATTTT. Its translation is CASRTDADTQYF.

The V gene is TRBV12-3 or TRBV12-4, the J gene TRBJ2-3; D possibly matches TRBD1 or TRBD2 (5 bases each). Trimming shortened V by 6 bases and J by 5 bases, and 18 bases separated the two germline ends. This CDR3 spans 15 amino acids. CDR3 coding DNA: TGTGCCAGCAGCCCGGGCGGGCGAGGGGAAGATACGCAGTATTTT. Protein: CASSPGGRGEDTQYF.

There are a few counts of this clonotype. The chain is built from TRBV6-5 and TRBJ2-7, with TRBD1 matching over 10 bases. This CDR3 contains 15 residues. Trimming removed 6 bases from V and 3 bases from J; junction bases left unmatched: 8. The germline V gene encodes CDR1 MNHEY and CDR2 SVGAGI. The CDR3 sequence is CASSRTGTGVYEQYF. The CDR3 nucleotides read TGTGCCAGCAGCCGAACCGGGACAGGGGTCTACGAGCAGTACTTC.

The chain links TRBV28 to TRBJ1-2; maybe TRBD1 (6 bases). V lost 1 base and J 7 bases, leaving 16 bases between the germline ends. The CDR3 is made up of 15 amino acids. Germline V gene lookup returns CDR1 MDHEN and CDR2 SYDVKM. The CDR3 sequence is CASSLSWGRGPGYTF. DNA of the CDR3: TGTGCCAGCAGTTTATCGTGGGGCAGGGGACCTGGCTACACCTTC.

This clonotype has a count of ten or more. The chain has TRBV4-2 and TRBJ1-5; D is unresolved. Germline V CDR1 and CDR2: LGHNA, YNFKEQ. V was trimmed by 4 bases and J by 0 bases, leaving 13 bases between them. This CDR3 is 16 amino acids long. The CDR3 region is CASSPSNYNSNQPQHF. The CDR3 nucleotides read TGTGCCAGCAGCCCTTCGAATTACAATAGCAATCAGCCCCAGCATTTT.

This rearrangement joins TRBV7-8 to TRBJ1-4; the D gene is possibly TRBD1 (5 bases). The CDR3 runs to 16 residues. Deletions cut 0 bases from V and 4 bases from J, with 12 bases between. Germline V gives CDR1 SGHVS, CDR2 FQNEAQ. The CDR3 spells CASSLARDSLNEKLFF. The CDR3, as DNA: TGTGCCAGCAGCTTAGCGCGCGACAGCCTTAATGAAAAACTGTTTTTT.

The V and J genes are TRBV7-3 and TRBJ2-1, with 7 nucleotides matching TRBD1. Germline V gene lookup returns CDR1 SGHTA and CDR2 FQGTGA. Germline trimming cut 5 bases from V and 0 bases from J; bases unmatched to any gene: 4. The CDR3 sequence is 15 residues long. CDR3 in DNA: TGTGCCAGCAGCCCCGACAGGGCCTCCTACAATGAGCAGTTCTTC. Translating it yields CASSPDRASYNEQFF. Full variable domain (missing parts from reference TRBV7-3 and TRBJ2-1): GAGVSQTPSNKVTEKGKYVELRCDPISGHTALYWYRQSLGQGPEFLIYFQGTGAADDSGLPNDRFFAVRPEGSVSTLKIQRTERGDSAVYLCASSPDRASYNEQFFGPGTRLTVL.

V and J are TRBV28 and TRBJ2-5; TRBD2 agrees at 12 bases. CDR1 is MDHEN and CDR2 is SYDVKM in the germline V gene. The CDR3 extends over 14 amino acids. J lost 7 bases, V lost 5 bases, and 5 bases had no gene match. CDR3 nucleotide sequence: TGTGCCAGCAGTGGACTAGCGGGGAAAGGGACCCAGTACTTC. Its protein product is CASSGLAGKGTQYF.

The chain combines TRBV20-1 with TRBJ2-1; the D is unclear. The CDR3 length is 14 residues. Germline CDR1 DFQATT, CDR2 SNEGSKA (reference sequence). V lost 1 base and J 4 bases, leaving 11 bases between the germline ends. The chain's CDR3 is CSARGWALYNEQFF. The DNA of the CDR3 is TGCAGTGCTAGAGGCTGGGCTTTGTACAATGAGCAGTTCTTC.

The chain recombines TRBV20-1 with TRBJ1-2; D is perhaps TRBD1 (5 bases). Trimming pared 3 bases from V and 3 bases from J, leaving 11 bases between. CDR1 and CDR2 from the germline V gene are DFQATT and SNEGSKA (reference sequence). CDR3 length equals 13 residues. The CDR3 spells CSASLGGDYGYTF. CDR3 bases: TGCAGTGCTAGCTTGGGGGGAGACTATGGCTACACCTTC.

This chain connects TRBV29-1 to TRBJ2-5, with 9 positions matching TRBD2. This CDR3 contains 15 residues. Per germline, CDR1 SQVTM and CDR2 ANQGSEA. The junction had 8 bases not matched to a gene; V was cut back by 5 bases and J by 1 base. The CDR3 sequence: CSVCPLAGSQETQYF. CDR3 coding DNA: TGCAGCGTTTGTCCGCTAGCGGGATCCCAAGAGACCCAGTACTTC.

The chain carries TRBV20-1 and TRBJ1-2; 9 bases line up with TRBD1. The CDR3 is made up of 15 amino acids. Per the germline V gene, CDR1 is DFQATT and CDR2 is SNEGSKA (reference sequence). V lost 6 bases and J lost 8; bases outside the gene matches: 16. In DNA, the CDR3 is TGCAGTGCCCCCGGGACAGGGCAAATAATCAAGGGCTACACCTTC. Translating it yields CSAPGTGQIIKGYTF.

This clonotype was seen ten or more times. The V and J genes are TRBV29-1 and TRBJ2-7; 8 nucleotides line up with TRBD1. The germline V gene encodes CDR1 SQVTM and CDR2 ANQGSEA. Losses at the gene ends were 6 bases for V and 2 bases for J; bases not matched to a gene: 3. The CDR3 consists of 12 residues. The CDR3, as DNA: TGCAGCGTCGGACAGGGCGCCTACGAGCAGTACTTC. Its protein product is CSVGQGAYEQYF.

The table lists this clonotype with a few counts. V and J are TRBV29-1 and TRBJ2-5; unclear D gene. The V end lost 2 bases, the J end lost 5 bases, and 18 bases lay between the germline ends. The CDR3 consists of 15 residues. Germline loops: CDR1 SQVTM, CDR2 ANQGSEA. CDR3 sequence reads: CSVEYRTSEEETQYF. The CDR3, as DNA: TGCAGCGTTGAATACCGAACTTCCGAGGAGGAGACCCAGTACTTC.

The chain is built from TRBV12-3 or TRBV12-4 and TRBJ1-5; TRBD1 matches 7 bases. The V gene end was trimmed by 5 bases and the J gene end by 1 base; junction bases not matched to a gene: 2. The CDR3 has 14 amino acids. For the CDR3, the DNA is TGTGCCAGCAGTAAGGGACAGAGCAATCAGCCCCAGCATTTT. Amino acid sequence: CASSKGQSNQPQHF.

The chain combines TRBV20-1 with TRBJ2-5; possible D gene TRBD1, 6 bases. There are 15 residues in the CDR3. Germline CDR1 and CDR2: DFQATT and SNEGSKA (reference sequence). Trimming removed 0 bases from V and 4 bases from J, with 15 bases in between. The CDR3 sequence is CSARDWGQAAETQYF. The DNA of the CDR3 is TGCAGTGCTAGAGATTGGGGGCAGGCTGCAGAGACCCAGTACTTC.

This chain uses TRBV29-1 with TRBJ1-5; TRBD1 matches at 8 bases. CDR3 length: 14 residues. CDR1 and CDR2 (germline): SQVTM, ANQGSEA. The J segment lost 1 base and the V segment lost 6 bases, leaving 5 bases of the junction unmatched. CDR3 amino acids: CSVKTGVSNQPQHF. CDR3 sequence (DNA): TGCAGCGTCAAGACAGGGGTAAGCAATCAGCCCCAGCATTTT. Based on the CDR3 plus reference TRBV29-1 and TRBJ1-5, the full variable domain is SAVISQKPSRDICQRGTSLTIQCQVDSQVTMMFWYRQQPGQSLTLIATANQGSEATYESGFVIDKFPISRPNLTFSTLTVSNMSPEDSSIYLCSVKTGVSNQPQHFGDGTRLSIL.

CDR3 DNA sequence: TGTGCCAGCAGCTTATACCTTGGCACAGATACGCAGTATTTT. Protein product: CASSLYLGTDTQYF. The chain links TRBV11-2 to TRBJ2-3; D gene unclear. Per germline, CDR1 SGHAT and CDR2 FQNNGV. The V and J ends lost 2 bases and 1 base respectively, with 7 bases between them. The CDR3 is made up of 14 amino acids.

This chain connects TRBV15 to TRBJ2-4; D may be TRBD2 (5 bases). The end of the DNA is better explained by TRBJ2-7, so the J call may be wrong. CDR3 length: 16 amino acids. Looked up from germline, CDR1 is LNHNV and CDR2 is YYDKDF (reference sequence). CDR3 amino acids: CATSRDRAAEDYEQYF. Written as DNA, the CDR3 is TGTGCCACCAGCAGAGATCGGGCAGCGGAAGATTACGAGCAGTACTTC.

By proportion, this clonotype is medium-sized. V is TRBV9 and J is TRBJ2-7, with 7 bases identical to TRBD2. Germline CDR1 SGDLS, CDR2 YYNGEE. The CDR3 length is 14 residues. Unmatched junction bases numbered 3, after V lost 0 bases and J lost 3 bases. Here the CDR3 reads CASSVAGGNYEQYF. Here the CDR3 DNA reads TGTGCCAGCAGCGTAGCGGGAGGTAACTACGAGCAGTACTTC.

Points on this clonotype: An end of the junction differs from the germline gene, which may be a read error. The chain carries TRBV20-1 and TRBJ1-2; the D gene is possibly TRBD1 (6 bases). The CDR3 has 10 amino acids. CDR1 is DFQATT, CDR2 SNEGSKA, per germline (reference sequence). The CDR3 DNA reads as TGCGGTGCTAACACAGGGAGAGGCACCTTC. As protein: CGANTGRGTF.

The V and J genes are TRBV7-3 and TRBJ2-3; TRBD2 matches at 7 bases. Germline V gene lookup returns CDR1 SGHTA and CDR2 FQGTGA. After removal of 8 bases from V and 1 base from J, the junction contained 0 bases not matched to a gene. The length of the CDR3 is 12 residues. CDR3 in amino acids: CASGGGTDTQYF. The CDR3 coding sequence is TGTGCCAGCGGGGGGGGCACAGATACGCAGTATTTT.

Turning to this clonotype: At one end the junction does not follow the germline gene, possibly because of a read error. This chain connects TRBV7-2 to TRBJ2-5, with 8 bases fitting TRBD2. Germline values: CDR1 SGHTA, CDR2 FQGNSA. The CDR3 has 19 residues. This CDR3 is CVSSLVEVVGLVRPNEQYF. The CDR3 DNA follows: TGTGTCAGCAGCTTAGTAGAGGTTGTGGGACTAGTACGTCCCAATGAGCAGTACTTC. The variable domain in full, with the rest retrieved from reference TRBV7-2 and TRBJ2-5, is GAGVSQSPSNKVTEKGKDVELRCDPISGHTALYWYRQSLGQGLEFLIYFQGNSAPDKSGLPSDRFSAERTGGSVSTLTIQRTQQEDSAVYLCVSSLVEVVGLVRPNEQYFGPGTRLLVL.